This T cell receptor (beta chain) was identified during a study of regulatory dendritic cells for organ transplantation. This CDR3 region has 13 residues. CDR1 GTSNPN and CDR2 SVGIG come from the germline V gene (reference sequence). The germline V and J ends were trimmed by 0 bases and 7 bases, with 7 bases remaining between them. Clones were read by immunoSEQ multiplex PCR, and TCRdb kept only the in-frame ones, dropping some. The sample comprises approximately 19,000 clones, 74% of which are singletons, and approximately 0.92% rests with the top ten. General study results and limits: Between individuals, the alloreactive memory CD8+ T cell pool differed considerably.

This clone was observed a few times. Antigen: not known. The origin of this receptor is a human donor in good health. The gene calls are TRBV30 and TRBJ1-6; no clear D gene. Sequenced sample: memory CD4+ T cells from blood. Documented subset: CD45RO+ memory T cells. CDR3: CAWSVRGNSPLHF. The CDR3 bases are TGTGCCTGGAGTGTACGAGGCAATTCACCCCTCCACTTT.